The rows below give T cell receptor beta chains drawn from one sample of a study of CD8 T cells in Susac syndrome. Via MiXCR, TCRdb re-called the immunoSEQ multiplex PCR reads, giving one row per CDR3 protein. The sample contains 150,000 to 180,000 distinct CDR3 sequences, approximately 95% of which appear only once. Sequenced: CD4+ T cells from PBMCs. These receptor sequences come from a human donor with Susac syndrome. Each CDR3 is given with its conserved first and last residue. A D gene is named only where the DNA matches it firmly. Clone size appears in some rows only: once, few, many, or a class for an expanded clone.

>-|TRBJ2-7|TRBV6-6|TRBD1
CASSPRQGALDEQYF
TGTGCCAGCAGCCCTAGACAGGGGGCTCTAGACGAGCAGTACTTC
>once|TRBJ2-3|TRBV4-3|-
CASSSGGSTDTQYF
TGCGCCAGCAGCTCAGGTGGTAGCACGGATACGCAGTATTTT
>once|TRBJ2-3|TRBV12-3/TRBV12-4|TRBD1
CASSLQGAGKDTQYF
TGTGCCAGCAGCTTACAGGGGGCGGGCAAGGATACGCAGTATTTT
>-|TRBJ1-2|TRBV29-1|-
CSVDGYTF
TGCAGCGTTGATGGCTACACCTTC
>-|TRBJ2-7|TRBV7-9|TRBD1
CASSWDRPWGEQYF
TGTGCCAGCAGCTGGGACAGGCCCTGGGGGGAGCAGTACTTC
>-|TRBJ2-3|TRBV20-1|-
CSARETGDTQYF
TGCAGTGCTAGAGAGACTGGAGATACGCAGTATTTT
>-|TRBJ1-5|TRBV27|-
CASSSGVAQPQHF
TGTGCCAGCAGTTCGGGGGTAGCCCAGCCCCAGCATTTT
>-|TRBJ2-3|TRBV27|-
CASSLMGGHTDTQYF
TGTGCCAGCAGCCTTATGGGGGGTCACACAGATACGCAGTATTTT
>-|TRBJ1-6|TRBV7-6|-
CASSLKRNSPLHF
TGTGCCAGCAGCTTAAAACGAAATTCACCCCTCCACTTT
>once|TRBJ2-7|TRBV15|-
CATSARGRLLHF
TGTGCCACCAGCGCCCGAGGGAGGCTCTTGCACTTC
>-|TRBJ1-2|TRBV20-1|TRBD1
CSATQGGFSGYGYTF
TGCAGTGCTACCCAAGGGGGCTTCTCAGGGTATGGCTACACCTTC
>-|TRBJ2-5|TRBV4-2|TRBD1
CASSQDARQGVPQETQYF
TGTGCCAGCAGCCAAGATGCCAGACAGGGGGTCCCCCAAGAGACCCAGTACTTC
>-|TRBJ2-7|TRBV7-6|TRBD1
CASSLGHRGYEQYF
TGTGCCAGCAGCTTAGGCCACAGGGGCTACGAGCAGTACTTC
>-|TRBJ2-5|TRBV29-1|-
CSVASGETQYF
TGCAGCGTGGCCTCGGGGGAGACCCAGTACTTC
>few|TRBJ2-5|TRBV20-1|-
CSARALSGGEGTQYF
TGCAGTGCTAGAGCCTTATCTGGGGGCGAGGGGACCCAGTACTTC
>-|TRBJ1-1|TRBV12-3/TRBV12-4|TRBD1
CASSFRTGGRTEAFF
TGTGCCAGCAGTTTTCGGACAGGGGGCCGCACTGAAGCTTTCTTT
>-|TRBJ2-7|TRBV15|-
CATSRDLRYEQYF
TGTGCCACCAGCAGAGATCTGCGCTACGAGCAGTACTTC